The T cell receptor (beta chain) described here comes from a study of OX40 agonist ivuxolimab in advanced cancers. About the study: With ivuxolimab, an agonistic anti-OX40 (CD134) antibody, patients were treated. Among those enrolled, mean age was approximately 62 years (range roughly 20 to 85) and less than 90% were male.

General study points: Determination of antigen specificity was not performed for the expanded peripheral T cells.

As concerns this clone: Its target is not known. Different DNA sequences within this sample yield the same CDR3.

If patients had autoimmune disease history or systemic immunosuppression, they were excluded. The protocol was immunoSEQ multiplex PCR, while the TCRdb copy is restricted to in-frame clones and leaves out a portion. The profile shows about 62,000 clones, 85% of them singletons. This TCR came from an adult with an advanced solid tumor such as melanoma, head and neck, liver or kidney cancer. Material: CD4+ or CD8+ T cells sorted from blood, obtained in a trial of the OX40 agonist ivuxolimab.

CDR3 sequence reads: CASSLGQPQHF. The CDR3 DNA reads TGTGCCAGCAGCCTCGGTCAGCCCCAGCATTTT. V gene TRBV28 combines with J gene TRBJ1-5; D gene ambiguous. Germline V gives CDR1 MDHEN, CDR2 SYDVKM. Trimming shortened V by 6 bases and J by 6 bases, and 6 bases separated the two germline ends. The CDR3 covers 11 residues.